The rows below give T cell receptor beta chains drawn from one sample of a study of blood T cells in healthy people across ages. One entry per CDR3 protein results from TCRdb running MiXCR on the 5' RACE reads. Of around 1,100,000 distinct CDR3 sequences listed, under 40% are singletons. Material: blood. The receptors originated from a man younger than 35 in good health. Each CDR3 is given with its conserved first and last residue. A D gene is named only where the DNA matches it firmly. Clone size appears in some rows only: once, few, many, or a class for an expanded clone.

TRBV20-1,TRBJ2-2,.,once,CSASGTLVVGELFF,TGCAGCGCTTCGGGGACTTTAGTCGTCGGGGAGCTGTTTTTT
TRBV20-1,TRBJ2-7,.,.,CSARADSYSYEQYF,TGCAGTGCTAGAGCGGACTCCTACTCCTACGAGCAGTACTTC
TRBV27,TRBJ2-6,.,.,CASSLGYWAAGANVLTF,TGTGCCAGCAGTTTAGGCTACTGGGCTGCTGGGGCCAACGTCCTGACTTTC
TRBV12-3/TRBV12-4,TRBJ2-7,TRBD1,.,CASSLTGGRYNEQYF,TGTGCCAGCAGTTTGACAGGGGGAAGGTACAATGAGCAGTACTTC
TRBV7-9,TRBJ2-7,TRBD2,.,CASSLASLAGAREQYF,TGTGCCAGCAGCTTAGCCTCCCTAGCGGGGGCGCGCGAGCAGTACTTC
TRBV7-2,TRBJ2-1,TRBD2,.,CASSLGSGGGCEQFF,TGTGCCAGCAGCTTAGGTAGCGGGGGGGGATGTGAGCAGTTCTTC
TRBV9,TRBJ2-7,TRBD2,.,CASSSWASGGEDNEQYF,TGTGCCAGCAGCTCCTGGGCTAGCGGGGGGGAAGACAATGAGCAGTACTTC
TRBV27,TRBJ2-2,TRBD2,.,CASSSPGLAGGMTGELFF,TGTGCCAGCAGTTCCCCCGGACTAGCGGGGGGGATGACCGGGGAGCTGTTTTTT
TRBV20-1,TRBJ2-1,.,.,CSARDLLETQFF,TGCAGTGCTAGAGATCTATTGGAGACCCAGTTCTTC
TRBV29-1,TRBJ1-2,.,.,CSAAPAGEANYGYTF,TGCAGCGCTGCCCCGGCGGGGGAGGCTAACTATGGCTACACCTTC
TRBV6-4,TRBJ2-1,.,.,CASSDVSVGYNEQFF,TGTGCCAGCAGTGACGTGTCAGTGGGTTACAATGAGCAGTTCTTC
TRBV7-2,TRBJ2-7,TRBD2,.,CASSSRTSGSYEQYF,TGTGCCAGCAGCTCCAGGACTAGCGGATCCTACGAGCAGTACTTC
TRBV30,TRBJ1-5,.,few,CAWSGDSNQPQHF,TGTGCCTGGAGTGGGGACAGCAATCAGCCCCAGCATTTT
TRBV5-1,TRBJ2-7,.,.,CASSFTNYEQYF,TGCGCCAGCAGCTTCACCAACTACGAGCAGTACTTC
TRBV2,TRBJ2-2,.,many,CASSKGAYTGELFF,TGTGCCAGCAGTAAAGGGGCATACACCGGGGAGCTGTTTTTT
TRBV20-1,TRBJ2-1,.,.,CSAREGAPYNEQFF,TGCAGTGCTAGGGAGGGTGCTCCTTACAATGAGCAGTTCTTC
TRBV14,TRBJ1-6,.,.,CASSQIRANSPLHF,TGTGCCAGCAGCCAAATCCGGGCTAATTCACCCCTCCACTTT
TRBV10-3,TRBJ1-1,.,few,CAISGPQNTEAFF,TGTGCCATCAGCGGGCCCCAGAACACTGAAGCTTTCTTT